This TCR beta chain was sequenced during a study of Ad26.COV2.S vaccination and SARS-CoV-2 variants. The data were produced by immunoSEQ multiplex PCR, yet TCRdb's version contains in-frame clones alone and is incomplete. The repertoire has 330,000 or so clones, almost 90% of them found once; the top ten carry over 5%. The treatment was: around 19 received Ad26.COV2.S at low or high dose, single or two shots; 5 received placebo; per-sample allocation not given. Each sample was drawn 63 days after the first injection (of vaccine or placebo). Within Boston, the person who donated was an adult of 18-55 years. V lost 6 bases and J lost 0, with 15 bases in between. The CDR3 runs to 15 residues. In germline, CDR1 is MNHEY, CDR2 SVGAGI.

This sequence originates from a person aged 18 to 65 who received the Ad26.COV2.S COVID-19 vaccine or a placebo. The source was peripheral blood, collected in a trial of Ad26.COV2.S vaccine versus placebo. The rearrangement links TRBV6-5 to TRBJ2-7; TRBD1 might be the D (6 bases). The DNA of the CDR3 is TGTGCCAGCAGGGACGGACAGAGGCCCTCCTACGAGCAGTACTTC. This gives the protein CASRDGQRPSYEQYF.